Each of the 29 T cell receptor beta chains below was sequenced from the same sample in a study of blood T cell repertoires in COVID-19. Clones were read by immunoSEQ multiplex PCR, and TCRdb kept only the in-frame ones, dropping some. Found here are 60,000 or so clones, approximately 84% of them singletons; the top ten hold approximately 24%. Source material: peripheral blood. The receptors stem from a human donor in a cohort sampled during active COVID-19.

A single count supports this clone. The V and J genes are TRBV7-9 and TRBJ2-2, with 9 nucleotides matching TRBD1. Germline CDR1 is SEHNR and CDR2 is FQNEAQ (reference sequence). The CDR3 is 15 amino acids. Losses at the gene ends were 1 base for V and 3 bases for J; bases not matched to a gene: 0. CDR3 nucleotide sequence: TGTGCCAGCAGCTTAGGGGACAGGGACACCGGGGAGCTGTTTTTT. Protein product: CASSLGDRDTGELFF.

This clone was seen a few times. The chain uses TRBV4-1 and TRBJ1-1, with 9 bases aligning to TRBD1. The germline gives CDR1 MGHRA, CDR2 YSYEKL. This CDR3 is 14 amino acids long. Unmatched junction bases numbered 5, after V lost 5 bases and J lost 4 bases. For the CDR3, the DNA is TGCGCCAGCAGCAATCGGGACAGGGTCACTGAAGCTTTCTTT. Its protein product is CASSNRDRVTEAFF.

The CDR3 nucleotides are TGTGCCAGCAGCAAAGCTCCCGAGACAGGGAAAGATGGCTACACCTTC. Amino acids: CASSKAPETGKDGYTF. The J gene is TRBJ1-2, the V gene TRBV21-1; TRBD1 was called by the table and not checked on the DNA. TRBV21-1 is designated a pseudogene. This CDR3 is 16 amino acids long.

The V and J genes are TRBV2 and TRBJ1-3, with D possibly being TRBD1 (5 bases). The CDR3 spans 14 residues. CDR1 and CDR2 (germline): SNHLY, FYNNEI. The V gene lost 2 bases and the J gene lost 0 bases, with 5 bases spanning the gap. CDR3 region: CASSEQGSGNTIYF. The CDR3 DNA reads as TGTGCCAGCAGTGAACAGGGCTCTGGAAACACCATATATTTT.

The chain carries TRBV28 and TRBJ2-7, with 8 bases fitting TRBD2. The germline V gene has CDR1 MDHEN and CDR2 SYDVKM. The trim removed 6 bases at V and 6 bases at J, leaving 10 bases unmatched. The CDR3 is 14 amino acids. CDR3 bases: TGTGCCAGCAGCTTCGGGGGGGAGGAGGGCGAGCAGTACTTC. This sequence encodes CASSFGGEEGEQYF.

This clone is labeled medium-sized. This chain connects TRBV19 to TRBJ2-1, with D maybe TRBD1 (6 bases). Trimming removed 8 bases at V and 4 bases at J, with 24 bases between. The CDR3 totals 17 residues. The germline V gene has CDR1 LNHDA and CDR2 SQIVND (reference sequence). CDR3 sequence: CASPCHNEGVRYNEQFF. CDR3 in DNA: TGTGCCAGTCCCTGTCACAATGAGGGGGTAAGATACAATGAGCAGTTCTTC.

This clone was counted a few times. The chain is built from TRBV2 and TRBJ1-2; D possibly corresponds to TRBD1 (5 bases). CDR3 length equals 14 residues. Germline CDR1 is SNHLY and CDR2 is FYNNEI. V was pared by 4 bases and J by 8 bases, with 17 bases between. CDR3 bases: TGTGCCAGCAGTGTAGGGGTCGAGGTAGGGGGCTACACCTTC. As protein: CASSVGVEVGGYTF.

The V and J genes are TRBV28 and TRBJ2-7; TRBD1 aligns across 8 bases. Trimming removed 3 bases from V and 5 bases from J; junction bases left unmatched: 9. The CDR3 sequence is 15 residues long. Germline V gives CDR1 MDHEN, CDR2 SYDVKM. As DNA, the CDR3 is TGTGCCAGCAGTTTTGGTGGACAGGGTCGAAACGAGCAGTACTTC. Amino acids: CASSFGGQGRNEQYF.

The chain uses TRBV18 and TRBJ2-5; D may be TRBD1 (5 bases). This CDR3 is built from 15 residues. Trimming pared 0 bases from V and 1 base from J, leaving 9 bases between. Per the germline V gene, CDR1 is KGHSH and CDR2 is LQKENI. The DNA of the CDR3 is TGTGCCAGCTCACCACCGGGCAGGGCCCAAGAGACCCAGTACTTC. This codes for CASSPPGRAQETQYF.

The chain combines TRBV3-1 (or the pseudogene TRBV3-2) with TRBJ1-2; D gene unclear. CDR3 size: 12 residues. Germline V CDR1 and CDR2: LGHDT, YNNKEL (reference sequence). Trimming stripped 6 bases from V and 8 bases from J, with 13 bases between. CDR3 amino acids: CASSPLSGGYTF. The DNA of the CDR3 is TGTGCCAGCAGTCCGCTCTCGGGAGGCTACACCTTC.

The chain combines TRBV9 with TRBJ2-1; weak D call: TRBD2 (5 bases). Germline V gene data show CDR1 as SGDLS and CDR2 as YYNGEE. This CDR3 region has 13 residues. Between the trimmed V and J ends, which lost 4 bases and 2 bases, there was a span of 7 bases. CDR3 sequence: CASSTSTYNEQFF. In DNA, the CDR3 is TGTGCCAGCAGCACTAGTACCTACAATGAGCAGTTCTTC.

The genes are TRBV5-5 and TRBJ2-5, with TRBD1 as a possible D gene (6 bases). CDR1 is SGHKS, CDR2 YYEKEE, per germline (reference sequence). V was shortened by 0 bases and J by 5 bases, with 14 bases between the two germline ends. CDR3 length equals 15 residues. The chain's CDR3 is CASSLGTVTIETQYF. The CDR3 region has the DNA TGTGCCAGCAGCTTGGGGACAGTGACAATCGAGACCCAGTACTTC. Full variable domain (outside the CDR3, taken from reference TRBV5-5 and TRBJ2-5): DAGVTQSPTHLIKTRGQQVTLRCSPISGHKSVSWYQQVLGQGPQFIFQYYEKEERGRGNFPDRFSARQFPNYSSELNVNALLLGDSALYLCASSLGTVTIETQYFGPGTRLLVL.

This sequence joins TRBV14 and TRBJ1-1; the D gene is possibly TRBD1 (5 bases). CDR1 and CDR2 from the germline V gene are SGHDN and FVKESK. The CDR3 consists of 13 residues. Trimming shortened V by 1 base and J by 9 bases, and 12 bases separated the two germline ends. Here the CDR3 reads CASSQGGASKAFF. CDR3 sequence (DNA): TGTGCCAGCAGCCAAGGCGGGGCCAGTAAAGCTTTCTTT.

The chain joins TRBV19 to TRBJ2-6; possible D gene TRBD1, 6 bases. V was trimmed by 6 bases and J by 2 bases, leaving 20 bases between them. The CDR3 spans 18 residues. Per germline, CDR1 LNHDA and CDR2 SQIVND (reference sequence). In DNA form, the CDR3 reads TGTGCCAGTAGGCCGCCGGGACACTATTCCCCTGGGGCCAACGTCCTGACTTTC. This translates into CASRPPGHYSPGANVLTF.

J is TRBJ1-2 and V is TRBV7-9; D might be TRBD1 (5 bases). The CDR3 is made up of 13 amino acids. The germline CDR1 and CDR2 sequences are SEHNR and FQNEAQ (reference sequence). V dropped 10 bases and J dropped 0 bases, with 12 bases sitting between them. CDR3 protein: CAITTATNYGYTF. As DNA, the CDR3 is TGTGCCATTACGACAGCAACTAACTATGGCTACACCTTC. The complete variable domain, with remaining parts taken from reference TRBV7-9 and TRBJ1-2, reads DTGVSQNPRHKITKRGQNVTFRCDPISEHNRLYWYRQTLGQGPEFLTYFQNEAQLEKSRLLSDRFSAERPKGSFSTLEIQRTEQGDSAMYLCAITTATNYGYTFGSGTRLTVV.

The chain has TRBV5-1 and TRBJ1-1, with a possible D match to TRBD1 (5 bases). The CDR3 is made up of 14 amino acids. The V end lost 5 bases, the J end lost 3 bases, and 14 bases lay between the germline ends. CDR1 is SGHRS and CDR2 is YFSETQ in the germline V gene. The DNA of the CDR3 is TGCGCCAGCAGAGGTTCGACAGCTGACACTGAAGCTTTCTTT. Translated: CASRGSTADTEAFF.

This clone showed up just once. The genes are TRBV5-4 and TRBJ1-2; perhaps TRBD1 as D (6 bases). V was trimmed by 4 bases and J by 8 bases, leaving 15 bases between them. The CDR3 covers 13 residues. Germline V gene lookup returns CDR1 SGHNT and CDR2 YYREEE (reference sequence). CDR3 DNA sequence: TGTGCCAGCAGCGTACAGGGTCGGGAAGGCTACACCTTC. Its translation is CASSVQGREGYTF.

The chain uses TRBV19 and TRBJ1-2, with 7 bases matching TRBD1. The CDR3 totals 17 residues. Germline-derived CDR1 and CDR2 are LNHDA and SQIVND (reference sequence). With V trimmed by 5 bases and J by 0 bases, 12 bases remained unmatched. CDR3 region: CASSPGTAERANYGYTF. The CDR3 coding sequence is TGTGCCAGTAGTCCGGGGACAGCCGAGCGAGCTAACTATGGCTACACCTTC.

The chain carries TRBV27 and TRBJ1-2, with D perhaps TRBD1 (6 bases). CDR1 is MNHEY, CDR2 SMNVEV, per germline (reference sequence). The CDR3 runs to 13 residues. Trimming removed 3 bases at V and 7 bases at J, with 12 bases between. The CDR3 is CASSFGGASGYTF. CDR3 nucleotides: TGTGCCAGCAGTTTTGGGGGGGCGAGTGGCTACACCTTC.

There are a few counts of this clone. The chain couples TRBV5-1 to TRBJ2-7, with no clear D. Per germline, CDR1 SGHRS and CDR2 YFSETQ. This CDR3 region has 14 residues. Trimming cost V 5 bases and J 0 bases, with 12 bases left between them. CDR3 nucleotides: TGCGCCAGCAGATCGACATATAGCTCCTACGAGCAGTACTTC. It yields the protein CASRSTYSSYEQYF. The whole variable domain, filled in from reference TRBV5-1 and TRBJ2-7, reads KAGVTQTPRYLIKTRGQQVTLSCSPISGHRSVSWYQQTPGQGLQFLFEYFSETQRNKGNFPGRFSGRQFSNSRSEMNVSTLELGDSALYLCASRSTYSSYEQYFGPGTRLTVT.

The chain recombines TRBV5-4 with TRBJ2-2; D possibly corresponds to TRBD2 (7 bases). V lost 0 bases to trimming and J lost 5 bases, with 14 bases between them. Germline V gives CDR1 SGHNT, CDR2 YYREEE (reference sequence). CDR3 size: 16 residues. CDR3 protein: CASSLVRGARTGELFF. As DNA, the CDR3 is TGTGCCAGCAGCTTGGTTCGGGGGGCGCGAACCGGGGAGCTGTTTTTT.

CDR3 bases: TGTGCCAGCAGCAGGACGACAGGGTCCGAGCAGTACTTC. It yields the protein CASSRTTGSEQYF. The chain links TRBV11-3 to TRBJ2-7; 7 bases map to TRBD1. There are 13 residues in the CDR3. V shed 5 bases and J 6 bases; nucleotides not matched to a gene: 7. Germline CDR1 is SGHNT and CDR2 is YENEEA.

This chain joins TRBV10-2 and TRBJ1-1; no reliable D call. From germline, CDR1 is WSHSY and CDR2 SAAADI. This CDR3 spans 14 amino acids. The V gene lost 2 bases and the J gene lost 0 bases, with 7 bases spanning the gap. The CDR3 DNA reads TGCGCCAGCAGTGAGGTTTTCATGAACACTGAAGCTTTCTTT. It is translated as CASSEVFMNTEAFF.

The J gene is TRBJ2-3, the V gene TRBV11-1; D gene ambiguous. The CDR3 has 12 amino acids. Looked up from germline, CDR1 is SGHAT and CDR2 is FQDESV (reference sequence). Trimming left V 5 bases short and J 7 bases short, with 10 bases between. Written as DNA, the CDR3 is TGTGCCAGCAGCGAAGCTGAGAATACGCAGTATTTT. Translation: CASSEAENTQYF.

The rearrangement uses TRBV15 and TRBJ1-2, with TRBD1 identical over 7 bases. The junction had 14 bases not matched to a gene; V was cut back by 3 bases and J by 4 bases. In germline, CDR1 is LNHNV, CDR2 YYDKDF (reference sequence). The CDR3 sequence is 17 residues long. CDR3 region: CATSRGKGAQIFYGYTF. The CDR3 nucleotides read TGTGCCACCAGCAGGGGAAAGGGGGCGCAGATCTTCTATGGCTACACCTTC. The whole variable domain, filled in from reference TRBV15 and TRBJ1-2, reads DAMVIQNPRYQVTQFGKPVTLSCSQTLNHNVMYWYQQKSSQAPKLLFHYYDKDFNNEADTPDNFQSRRPNTSFCFLDIRSPGLGDTAMYLCATSRGKGAQIFYGYTFGSGTRLTVV.

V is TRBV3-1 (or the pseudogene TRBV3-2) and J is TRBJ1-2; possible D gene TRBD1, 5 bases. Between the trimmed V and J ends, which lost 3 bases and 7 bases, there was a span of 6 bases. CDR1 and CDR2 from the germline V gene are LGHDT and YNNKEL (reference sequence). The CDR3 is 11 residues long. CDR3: CASSHRVGYTF. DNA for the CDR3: TGTGCCAGCAGCCACAGGGTTGGCTACACCTTC.

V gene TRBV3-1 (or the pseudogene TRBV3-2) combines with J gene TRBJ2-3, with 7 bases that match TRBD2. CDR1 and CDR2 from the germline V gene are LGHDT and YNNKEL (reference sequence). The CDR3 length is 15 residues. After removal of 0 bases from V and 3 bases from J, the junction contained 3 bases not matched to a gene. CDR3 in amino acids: CASSQEYGRTDTQYF. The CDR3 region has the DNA TGTGCCAGCAGCCAAGAGTACGGGAGGACAGATACGCAGTATTTT.

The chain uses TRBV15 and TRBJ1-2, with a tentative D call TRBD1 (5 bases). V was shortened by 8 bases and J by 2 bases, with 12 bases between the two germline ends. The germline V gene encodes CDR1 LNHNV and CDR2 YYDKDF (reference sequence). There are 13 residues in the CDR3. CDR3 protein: CATGRDLNYGYTF. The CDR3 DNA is TGTGCCACCGGAAGGGACTTAAACTATGGCTACACCTTC.

The CDR3 bases are TGTGCCAGCAGCCCCAATTGGAGGAACTATAATTCACCCCTCCACTTT. As protein: CASSPNWRNYNSPLHF. V gene TRBV5-5 combines with J gene TRBJ1-6; D is unclear. V dropped 4 bases and J dropped 3 bases, with 14 bases sitting between them. Germline loops: CDR1 SGHKS, CDR2 YYEKEE (reference sequence). The CDR3 runs to 16 residues. Variable domain in full (rest from reference TRBV5-5 and TRBJ1-6): DAGVTQSPTHLIKTRGQQVTLRCSPISGHKSVSWYQQVLGQGPQFIFQYYEKEERGRGNFPDRFSARQFPNYSSELNVNALLLGDSALYLCASSPNWRNYNSPLHFGNGTRLTVT.